The rows below give T cell receptor beta chains drawn from one sample of a study of T cell changes during pregnancy in multiple sclerosis. Some clones are missing from TCRdb's copy, which holds only in-frame ones; the method was immunoSEQ multiplex PCR. The sample yields 70,000 to 95,000 clones, just over 90% seen once. This sample comprised peripheral blood, obtained in the second trimester of pregnancy. Source of these receptors: a female donor in good health, enrolled as a control in a pregnancy study. Both conserved end residues are part of each CDR3. The order of the fields is clone size, CDR3 length, V gene, D gene, J gene, CDR3 protein, CDR3 DNA. A D gene is named only where the DNA matches it firmly. Clone size is stated in some rows and not others, as once, few, many or a class when expanded.

clone_size: once; cdr3_length: 15; v_call: TRBV6-1; d_call: .; j_call: TRBJ1-4; cdr3_aa: CASSDTGLTNEKLFF; cdr3_nt: TGTGCCAGCAGTGACACAGGGCTTACTAATGAAAAACTGTTTTTT
clone_size: .; cdr3_length: 14; v_call: TRBV4-3; d_call: .; j_call: TRBJ2-2; cdr3_aa: CASSQGQLTGELFF; cdr3_nt: TGCGCCAGCAGCCAAGGACAGCTCACCGGGGAGCTGTTTTTT
clone_size: .; cdr3_length: 14; v_call: TRBV7-3; d_call: TRBD1; j_call: TRBJ1-6; cdr3_aa: CASSLKRQGAPLHF; cdr3_nt: TGTGCCAGCAGCTTAAAGAGACAGGGGGCACCCCTCCACTTT
clone_size: once; cdr3_length: 13; v_call: TRBV7-2; d_call: TRBD1; j_call: TRBJ1-5; cdr3_aa: CASSLGQGEPQHF; cdr3_nt: TGTGCCAGCAGCTTAGGACAGGGAGAGCCCCAGCATTTT
clone_size: .; cdr3_length: 16; v_call: TRBV6-6; d_call: .; j_call: TRBJ1-2; cdr3_aa: CASRESALQGTYGYTF; cdr3_nt: TGTGCCAGCAGGGAGAGTGCCTTGCAGGGCACCTATGGCTACACCTTC
clone_size: .; cdr3_length: 17; v_call: TRBV7-9; d_call: .; j_call: TRBJ1-2; cdr3_aa: CASSLVLGDRGNYGYTF; cdr3_nt: TGTGCCAGCAGCTTAGTGTTAGGGGATAGGGGCAACTATGGCTACACCTTC
clone_size: .; cdr3_length: 15; v_call: TRBV9; d_call: TRBD1; j_call: TRBJ1-6; cdr3_aa: CASSPLGTGNSPLHF; cdr3_nt: TGTGCCAGCAGCCCCCTCGGGACAGGTAATTCACCCCTCCACTTT
clone_size: .; cdr3_length: 13; v_call: TRBV19; d_call: .; j_call: TRBJ1-2; cdr3_aa: CASSFLSGEGYTF; cdr3_nt: TGTGCCAGTAGTTTCCTATCGGGAGAAGGCTACACCTTC
clone_size: .; cdr3_length: 13; v_call: TRBV18; d_call: .; j_call: TRBJ2-7; cdr3_aa: CASSLDASYEQYF; cdr3_nt: TGTGCCAGCTCCCTAGACGCCTCCTACGAGCAGTACTTC
clone_size: .; cdr3_length: 17; v_call: TRBV4-3; d_call: TRBD2; j_call: TRBJ2-5; cdr3_aa: CASSQDLAGGIQETQYF; cdr3_nt: TGCGCCAGCAGCCAAGATCTGGCGGGGGGGATCCAAGAGACCCAGTACTTC
clone_size: once; cdr3_length: 13; v_call: TRBV6-6; d_call: .; j_call: TRBJ2-5; cdr3_aa: CASISDSQETQYF; cdr3_nt: TGTGCCAGCATAAGTGACAGCCAAGAGACCCAGTACTTC
clone_size: .; cdr3_length: 11; v_call: TRBV28; d_call: .; j_call: TRBJ2-5; cdr3_aa: CASSREETQYF; cdr3_nt: TGTGCCAGCAGTCGGGAGGAGACCCAGTACTTC
clone_size: .; cdr3_length: 14; v_call: TRBV4-3; d_call: .; j_call: TRBJ1-2; cdr3_aa: CASSQARGNYGYTF; cdr3_nt: TGCGCCAGCAGCCAAGCTCGGGGTAACTATGGCTACACCTTC
clone_size: few; cdr3_length: 13; v_call: TRBV6-5; d_call: .; j_call: TRBJ1-4; cdr3_aa: CASSDGLYEKLFF; cdr3_nt: TGTGCCAGCAGTGACGGGTTATATGAAAAACTGTTTTTT
clone_size: .; cdr3_length: 14; v_call: TRBV4-1; d_call: .; j_call: TRBJ1-5; cdr3_aa: CASSQRTEDQPQHF; cdr3_nt: TGCGCCAGCAGCCAAAGGACAGAGGATCAGCCCCAGCATTTT
clone_size: .; cdr3_length: 17; v_call: TRBV7-2; d_call: .; j_call: TRBJ1-6; cdr3_aa: CASSLGGGGSYNSPLHF; cdr3_nt: TGTGCCAGCAGCTTAGGGGGAGGTGGTTCCTATAATTCACCCCTCCACTTT
clone_size: few; cdr3_length: 13; v_call: TRBV7-9; d_call: TRBD1; j_call: TRBJ2-7; cdr3_aa: CASSLDRGYEQYF; cdr3_nt: TGTGCCAGCAGCTTAGACAGGGGTTACGAGCAGTACTTC
clone_size: .; cdr3_length: 14; v_call: TRBV2; d_call: .; j_call: TRBJ1-1; cdr3_aa: CASSPQGSNTEAFF; cdr3_nt: TGTGCCAGCAGCCCACAGGGTTCTAACACTGAAGCTTTCTTT
clone_size: once; cdr3_length: 16; v_call: TRBV4-3; d_call: TRBD1; j_call: TRBJ2-2; cdr3_aa: CASTMFVTGDTGELFF; cdr3_nt: TGCGCCAGCACTATGTTCGTGACAGGGGACACCGGGGAGCTGTTTTTT
clone_size: .; cdr3_length: 15; v_call: TRBV2; d_call: .; j_call: TRBJ1-5; cdr3_aa: CASSEWTSGIQPQHF; cdr3_nt: TGTGCCAGCAGTGAATGGACCTCAGGGATTCAGCCCCAGCATTTT
clone_size: .; cdr3_length: 13; v_call: TRBV15; d_call: .; j_call: TRBJ2-7; cdr3_aa: CATSRDRGYEQYF; cdr3_nt: TGTGCCACCAGCAGAGATAGGGGCTACGAGCAGTACTTC
clone_size: .; cdr3_length: 13; v_call: TRBV28; d_call: .; j_call: TRBJ1-1; cdr3_aa: CASRGTPVGEAFF; cdr3_nt: TGTGCCAGCAGAGGGACACCAGTTGGTGAAGCTTTCTTT
clone_size: .; cdr3_length: 12; v_call: TRBV5-1; d_call: .; j_call: TRBJ1-1; cdr3_aa: CASSFDQGRAFF; cdr3_nt: TGCGCCAGCAGCTTTGATCAGGGTCGAGCTTTCTTT
clone_size: .; cdr3_length: 12; v_call: TRBV6-1; d_call: .; j_call: TRBJ1-4; cdr3_aa: CATTSTGEKLFF; cdr3_nt: TGTGCCACCACCTCCACGGGTGAAAAACTGTTTTTT
clone_size: .; cdr3_length: 11; v_call: TRBV10-2; d_call: .; j_call: TRBJ2-1; cdr3_aa: CASTRGNEQFF; cdr3_nt: TGCGCCAGCACCCGGGGGAATGAGCAGTTCTTC
clone_size: .; cdr3_length: 15; v_call: TRBV4-2; d_call: .; j_call: TRBJ2-1; cdr3_aa: CASSQEGSSYNEQFF; cdr3_nt: TGTGCCAGCAGCCAAGAAGGGAGTTCCTACAATGAGCAGTTCTTC
clone_size: .; cdr3_length: 14; v_call: TRBV10-3; d_call: TRBD1; j_call: TRBJ2-3; cdr3_aa: CASNRGASTDTQYF; cdr3_nt: TGTGCCAGCAACAGGGGGGCTAGCACAGATACGCAGTATTTT
clone_size: .; cdr3_length: 12; v_call: TRBV6-6; d_call: .; j_call: TRBJ2-7; cdr3_aa: CASDNRYNEQYF; cdr3_nt: TGTGCCAGCGATAACAGGTACAACGAGCAGTACTTC
clone_size: .; cdr3_length: 15; v_call: TRBV27; d_call: .; j_call: TRBJ2-7; cdr3_aa: CASSFGPGSSYEQYF; cdr3_nt: TGTGCCAGCAGTTTCGGCCCTGGGAGCTCCTACGAGCAGTACTTC
clone_size: once; cdr3_length: 15; v_call: TRBV7-9; d_call: .; j_call: TRBJ1-3; cdr3_aa: CASSLSRGSGNTIYF; cdr3_nt: TGTGCCAGCAGCTTATCTCGGGGCTCTGGAAACACCATATATTTT
clone_size: once; cdr3_length: 16; v_call: TRBV28; d_call: TRBD1; j_call: TRBJ1-4; cdr3_aa: CASRVPGRGRVEKLFF; cdr3_nt: TGTGCCAGCAGAGTACCCGGGAGGGGGCGAGTTGAAAAACTGTTTTTT
clone_size: .; cdr3_length: 11; v_call: TRBV30; d_call: .; j_call: TRBJ1-2; cdr3_aa: CAWSVGSGYTF; cdr3_nt: TGTGCCTGGAGTGTAGGGAGCGGCTACACCTTC
clone_size: .; cdr3_length: 15; v_call: TRBV9; d_call: .; j_call: TRBJ2-3; cdr3_aa: CASSSSGRATDTQYF; cdr3_nt: TGTGCCAGCAGCTCAAGCGGTCGGGCCACAGATACGCAGTATTTT
clone_size: .; cdr3_length: 15; v_call: TRBV6-5; d_call: .; j_call: TRBJ1-3; cdr3_aa: CASYIGGAGGNTIYF; cdr3_nt: TGTGCCAGCTACATTGGGGGGGCAGGGGGAAACACCATATATTTT
clone_size: few; cdr3_length: 13; v_call: TRBV19; d_call: .; j_call: TRBJ1-1; cdr3_aa: CASSIRGGTEAFF; cdr3_nt: TGTGCCAGTAGTATCCGAGGGGGCACTGAAGCTTTCTTT
clone_size: .; cdr3_length: 14; v_call: TRBV7-2; d_call: .; j_call: TRBJ1-2; cdr3_aa: CASSLKFGGHASTF; cdr3_nt: TGTGCCAGCAGCTTAAAGTTCGGGGGGCACGCTTCCACCTTC
clone_size: once; cdr3_length: 15; v_call: TRBV4-3; d_call: .; j_call: TRBJ1-1; cdr3_aa: CASSQVLTLNTEAFF; cdr3_nt: TGCGCCAGCAGCCAAGTCTTGACATTGAACACTGAAGCTTTCTTT
clone_size: .; cdr3_length: 16; v_call: TRBV4-1; d_call: TRBD1; j_call: TRBJ1-2; cdr3_aa: CASSQDGRGTAYGYTF; cdr3_nt: TGCGCCAGCAGCCAAGATGGGCGCGGGACAGCCTATGGCTACACCTTC
clone_size: .; cdr3_length: 14; v_call: TRBV10-3; d_call: TRBD2; j_call: TRBJ2-5; cdr3_aa: CAISERGGRETQYF; cdr3_nt: TGTGCCATCAGTGAGCGGGGGGGCCGGGAGACCCAGTACTTC
clone_size: .; cdr3_length: 13; v_call: TRBV28; d_call: .; j_call: TRBJ1-5; cdr3_aa: CASRRGAEQPQHF; cdr3_nt: TGTGCCAGCAGGCGGGGGGCAGAGCAGCCCCAGCATTTT
clone_size: .; cdr3_length: 15; v_call: TRBV9; d_call: TRBD1; j_call: TRBJ1-5; cdr3_aa: CASSPGTGEDQPQHF; cdr3_nt: TGTGCCAGCAGCCCAGGGACAGGGGAGGATCAGCCCCAGCATTTT
clone_size: .; cdr3_length: 15; v_call: TRBV7-9; d_call: .; j_call: TRBJ2-3; cdr3_aa: CASSSPRGGTDTQYF; cdr3_nt: TGTGCCAGCAGCTCCCCCAGGGGGGGCACAGATACGCAGTATTTT
clone_size: .; cdr3_length: 15; v_call: TRBV7-7; d_call: TRBD2; j_call: TRBJ2-2; cdr3_aa: CASSFSGGSTGELFF; cdr3_nt: TGTGCTAGCAGCTTTTCGGGAGGAAGCACCGGGGAGCTGTTTTTT
clone_size: .; cdr3_length: 16; v_call: TRBV6-1; d_call: TRBD2; j_call: TRBJ2-5; cdr3_aa: CASSDFGLAGQETQYF; cdr3_nt: TGTGCCAGCAGTGATTTTGGACTAGCAGGCCAAGAGACCCAGTACTTC
clone_size: .; cdr3_length: 13; v_call: TRBV18; d_call: .; j_call: TRBJ1-2; cdr3_aa: CASSPAAGYGYTF; cdr3_nt: TGTGCCAGCTCACCGGCAGCAGGGTATGGCTACACCTTC